Reported below is one T cell receptor (beta chain). It was with 60 Vbeta and 13 Jbeta primers that the PCR ran. Using immunoSEQ multiplex PCR, the repertoire was profiled, and TCRdb retains in-frame clones only, with some absent. This table has over 150,000 clones, approximately 81% appearing once. This sample is part of a study of cytomegalovirus exposure and HLA in healthy donors. About the study: Of several hundred genotyped donors, roughly 81% grouped in the Caucasian-associated ancestry cluster.

Germline values: CDR1 SGDLS, CDR2 YYNGEE. This CDR3 is built from 15 residues. The J segment lost 2 bases and the V segment lost 4 bases, leaving 5 bases of the junction unmatched. The chain employs TRBV9 and TRBJ2-7; TRBD2 matches 11 bases. This clonotype originated in a boy aged 2 to 10 in good health and CMV-seronegative. The sequenced material came from PBMCs. The CDR3 protein is CASSPRTSGPYEQYF. The CDR3, as DNA: TGTGCCAGCAGCCCGCGGACTAGCGGGCCCTACGAGCAGTACTTC. The full variable domain, rest sourced from reference TRBV9 and TRBJ2-7, is DSGVTQTPKHLITATGQRVTLRCSPRSGDLSVYWYQQSLDQGLQFLIQYYNGEERAKGNILERFSAQQFPDLHSELNLSSLELGDSALYFCASSPRTSGPYEQYFGPGTRLTVT.